One and the same sample provided the 12 T cell receptor beta chains below, sequenced in a study of blood T cell repertoires in COVID-19. Only in-frame clones appear in the TCRdb table, and some are missing; sequencing was by immunoSEQ multiplex PCR. The data contain approximately 140,000 clones, approximately 84% of them singletons. Material for sequencing was peripheral blood. These TCRs come from an elderly woman with acute or convalescent COVID-19.

V and J are TRBV11-2 and TRBJ1-5; D unclear. V was clipped by 5 bases and J by 0 bases, with 5 bases between them. The CDR3 contains 13 residues. The germline gives CDR1 SGHAT, CDR2 FQNNGV. The CDR3 sequence is CASSPTSNQPQHF. CDR3 coding DNA: TGTGCCAGCAGCCCTACTAGCAATCAGCCCCAGCATTTT.

The gene calls are TRBV19 and TRBJ1-1; 7 bases map to TRBD1. Germline trimming cut 5 bases from V and 4 bases from J; bases unmatched to any gene: 10. There are 15 residues in the CDR3. Germline assignment: CDR1 LNHDA and CDR2 SQIVND (reference sequence). As DNA, the CDR3 is TGTGCCAGTAGTCCCTTGGAGGGGGCGACCACTGAAGCTTTCTTT. The encoded protein is CASSPLEGATTEAFF.

This clone has only a few counts. This chain links TRBV6-6 with TRBJ2-1; 10 bases map to TRBD2. Germline V gene data show CDR1 as MNHNY and CDR2 as SVGAGI (reference sequence). With V trimmed by 6 bases and J by 4 bases, 30 bases remained unmatched. The CDR3 spans 23 residues. CDR3 sequence: CASSYRDILRGLSGRRLYNEQFF. As DNA, the CDR3 is TGTGCCAGCAGCTACCGGGACATCCTTCGAGGGCTTAGCGGGAGGAGGCTATACAATGAGCAGTTCTTC.

The rearrangement uses TRBV9 and TRBJ2-1; D not certain. This CDR3 has 15 residues. The germline gives CDR1 SGDLS, CDR2 YYNGEE. V gave up 2 bases and J gave up 4 bases, with 13 bases separating them. The CDR3 coding sequence is TGTGCCAGCAGCGTGAGACTGCTATTTTACAATGAGCAGTTCTTC. This encodes CASSVRLLFYNEQFF.

The table lists this clone with a count of one. The V gene is TRBV19, the J gene TRBJ2-1, with 12 bases fitting TRBD2. Germline CDR1 LNHDA, CDR2 SQIVND (reference sequence). The CDR3 is 19 amino acids. V lost 1 base, J lost 3 bases, and 10 bases stayed unmatched. CDR3 in amino acids: CASSIGSLKGLAGYNEQFF. The CDR3 coding sequence is TGTGCCAGTAGTATAGGGAGCCTGAAGGGACTAGCGGGCTACAATGAGCAGTTCTTC.

CDR3 nucleotide sequence: TGCGCCAGCAGCTTGGACCCCGCGCGGGGCTCTGGAAACACCATATATTTT. Translation: CASSLDPARGSGNTIYF. The chain has TRBV5-1 and TRBJ1-3, with no clear D. This CDR3 is built from 17 residues. V lost 0 bases, J lost 0 bases, and 13 bases lay in between. CDR1 is SGHRS, CDR2 YFSETQ, per germline.

This rearrangement joins TRBV11-2 to TRBJ2-1, with 14 bases matching TRBD2. Germline lookup yields CDR1 SGHAT and CDR2 FQNNGV. Losses at the gene ends were 4 bases for V and 6 bases for J; bases not matched to a gene: 2. The CDR3 totals 15 residues. CDR3: CASSSTSGGANEQFF. Written as DNA, the CDR3 is TGTGCCAGCAGCTCGACTAGCGGGGGGGCCAATGAGCAGTTCTTC.

V usage is TRBV10-2 and J usage is TRBJ1-2; 10 bases match TRBD1. The CDR3 sequence is 13 residues long. Germline loops: CDR1 WSHSY, CDR2 SAAADI. With V trimmed by 6 bases and J by 4 bases, 2 bases remained unmatched. Written as DNA, the CDR3 is TGCGCCAGCAGGGGACAGGGGCGCTATGGCTACACCTTC. The encoded protein is CASRGQGRYGYTF.

V usage is TRBV5-1 and J usage is TRBJ1-1; tentative D call: TRBD1 (6 bases). Germline V gene sequence: CDR1 SGHRS, CDR2 YFSETQ. This CDR3 is built from 14 residues. Trimming pared 3 bases from V and 1 base from J, leaving 10 bases between. CDR3 DNA: TGCGCCAGCAGCTGGGACACCCCGAACACTGAAGCTTTCTTT. It codes for CASSWDTPNTEAFF.

This clone was counted once. CDR3 in amino acids: CASSQIGGAPSTGELFF. CDR3 sequence (DNA): TGTGCCAGCAGCCAGATAGGGGGTGCCCCGAGCACCGGGGAGCTGTTTTTT. The gene calls are TRBV7-2 and TRBJ2-2; D possibly corresponds to TRBD1 (6 bases). This CDR3 is 17 amino acids long. V was trimmed by 5 bases and J by 4 bases, leaving 20 bases between them. Germline V CDR1 and CDR2: SGHTA, FQGNSA.

This clone was seen a few times. V usage is TRBV14 and J usage is TRBJ2-1; D is possibly TRBD2 (6 bases). Trimming took off 4 bases at V and 9 bases at J, with 16 bases between the two ends. Germline CDR1 SGHDN, CDR2 FVKESK. The CDR3 totals 14 residues. The CDR3 DNA sequence: TGTGCCAGCAGCCCCTACCGCCTCGGGGGTGAGCAGTTCTTC. Encoded protein: CASSPYRLGGEQFF.

V usage is TRBV30 and J usage is TRBJ1-3; weak D call: TRBD1 (6 bases). The ends were cut back, 5 bases at V and 0 bases at J, with 11 bases in the middle. In germline, CDR1 is GTSNPN, CDR2 SVGIG (reference sequence). The CDR3 loop spans 14 amino acids. The chain's CDR3 is CAWGDTTSGNTIYF. DNA for the CDR3: TGTGCCTGGGGGGACACCACCTCTGGAAACACCATATATTTT.